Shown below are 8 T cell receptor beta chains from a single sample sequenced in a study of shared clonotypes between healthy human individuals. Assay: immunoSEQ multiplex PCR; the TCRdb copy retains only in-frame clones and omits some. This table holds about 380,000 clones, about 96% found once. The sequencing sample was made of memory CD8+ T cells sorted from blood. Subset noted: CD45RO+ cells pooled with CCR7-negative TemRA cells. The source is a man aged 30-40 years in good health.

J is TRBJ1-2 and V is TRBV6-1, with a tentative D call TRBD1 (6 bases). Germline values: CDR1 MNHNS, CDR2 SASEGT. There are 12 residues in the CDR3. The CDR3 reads CFTGLANYGYTF. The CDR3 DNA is TGTTTTACAGGGCTGGCTAACTATGGCTACACCTTC.

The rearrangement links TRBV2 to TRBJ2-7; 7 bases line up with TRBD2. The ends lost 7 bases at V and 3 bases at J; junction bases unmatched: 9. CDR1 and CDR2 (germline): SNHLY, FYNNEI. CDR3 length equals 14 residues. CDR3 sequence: CASTLREGLYEQYF. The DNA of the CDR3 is TGTGCCAGCACGCTGAGGGAGGGTCTCTACGAGCAGTACTTC.

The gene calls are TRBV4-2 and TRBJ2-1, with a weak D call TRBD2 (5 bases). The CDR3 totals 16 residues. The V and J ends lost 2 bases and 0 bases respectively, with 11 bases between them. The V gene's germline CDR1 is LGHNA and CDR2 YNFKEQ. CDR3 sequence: CASSQLAPVSYNEQFF. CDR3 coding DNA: TGTGCCAGCAGCCAATTAGCGCCTGTCTCCTACAATGAGCAGTTCTTC.

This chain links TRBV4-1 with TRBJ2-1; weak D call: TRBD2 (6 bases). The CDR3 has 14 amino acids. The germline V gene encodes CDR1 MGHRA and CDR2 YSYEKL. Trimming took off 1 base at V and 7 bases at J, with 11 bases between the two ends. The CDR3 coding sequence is TGCGCCAGCAGCCAAGTCACTAGCAGGAATGAGCAGTTCTTC. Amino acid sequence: CASSQVTSRNEQFF.

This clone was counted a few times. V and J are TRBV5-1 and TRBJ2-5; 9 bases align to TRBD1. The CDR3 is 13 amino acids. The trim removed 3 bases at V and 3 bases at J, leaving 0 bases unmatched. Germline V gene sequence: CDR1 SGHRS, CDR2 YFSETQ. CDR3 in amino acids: CASSWTGEETQYF. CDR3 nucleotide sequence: TGCGCCAGCAGCTGGACAGGGGAAGAGACCCAGTACTTC.

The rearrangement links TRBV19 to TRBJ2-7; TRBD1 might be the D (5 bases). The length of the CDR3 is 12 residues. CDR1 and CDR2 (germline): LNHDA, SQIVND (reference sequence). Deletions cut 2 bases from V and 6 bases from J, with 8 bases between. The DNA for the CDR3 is TGTGCCAGTAGTATAAGGGGCGGCGAGCAGTACTTC. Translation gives CASSIRGGEQYF.

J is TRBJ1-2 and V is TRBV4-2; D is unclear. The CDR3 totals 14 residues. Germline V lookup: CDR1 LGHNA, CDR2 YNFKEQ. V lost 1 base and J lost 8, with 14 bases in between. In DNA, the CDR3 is TGTGCCAGCAGCCAAGTCGGATCGGTCGGGGGCTACACCTTC. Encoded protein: CASSQVGSVGGYTF.

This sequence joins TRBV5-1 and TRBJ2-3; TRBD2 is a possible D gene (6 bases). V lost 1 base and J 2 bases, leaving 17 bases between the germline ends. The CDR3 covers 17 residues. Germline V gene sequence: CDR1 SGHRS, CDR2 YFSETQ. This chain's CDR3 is CASSLFDSGKYTDTQYF. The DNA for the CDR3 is TGCGCCAGCAGCTTGTTCGATAGCGGCAAATACACAGATACGCAGTATTTT.